This is a list of T cell receptor beta chains from one sample in a study of control samples from healthy donors and cancer patients. Assay used: immunoSEQ multiplex PCR; TCRdb lists only in-frame clones, some missing. The repertoire has under 85,000 clones, about 80% of them found once; the top ten carry around 2.8%. The sequenced material came from PBMCs. The receptors here all came from a woman in her fifties or sixties with lung cancer. Each CDR3 is given with its conserved first and last residue. Each record gives: V gene, J gene, CDR3 length, CDR3 protein.

V: TRBV5-1; J: TRBJ1-1; length: 15; CDR3: CASSPDGGFLLEAFF
V: TRBV24-1; J: TRBJ2-3; length: 17; CDR3: CATSGTGGPMEGDTQYF
V: TRBV11-2; J: TRBJ1-3; length: 15; CDR3: CASSLSTGPGNTIYF
V: TRBV6-6; J: TRBJ1-6; length: 16; CDR3: CASSPTGTGTNSPLHF
V: TRBV12-5; J: TRBJ1-1; length: 16; CDR3: CASGLVIYDMNTEAFF
V: TRBV12-3/TRBV12-4; J: TRBJ1-1; length: 13; CDR3: CASSWGGPTEAFF
V: TRBV5-5; J: TRBJ2-5; length: 14; CDR3: CASSLGQIQETQYF
V: TRBV7-2; J: TRBJ2-5; length: 14; CDR3: CASSQGAGAETQYF
V: TRBV11-2; J: TRBJ2-5; length: 14; CDR3: CASTSEAGEETQYF
V: TRBV6-6; J: TRBJ2-3; length: 12; CDR3: CASSPRADTQYF
V: TRBV15; J: TRBJ1-3; length: 14; CDR3: CATSRDLWGNTIYF
V: TRBV5-8; J: TRBJ1-5; length: 15; CDR3: CASTGRPEGNQPQHF
V: TRBV6-2/TRBV6-3; J: TRBJ1-1; length: 17; CDR3: CASSYLRSGALNTEAFF
V: TRBV19; J: TRBJ1-1; length: 12; CDR3: CASRRGYDGAFF
V: TRBV30; J: TRBJ2-2; length: 12; CDR3: CAWTSGVGELFF
V: TRBV7-9; J: TRBJ2-3; length: 16; CDR3: CASRGVRRGGADTQYF
V: TRBV5-1; J: TRBJ1-2; length: 14; CDR3: CASSTQGSGYGYTF
V: TRBV7-8; J: TRBJ2-7; length: 13; CDR3: CASSLATRDEQYF
V: TRBV15; J: TRBJ1-1; length: 16; CDR3: CATSRGTGQGFLEAFF
V: TRBV9; J: TRBJ1-2; length: 12; CDR3: CASSVEAYGYTF
V: TRBV7-9; J: TRBJ2-5; length: 14; CDR3: CASSLDRGEETQYF
V: TRBV30; J: TRBJ1-1; length: 16; CDR3: CAWIYGGAGSQTEAFF
V: TRBV19; J: TRBJ1-1; length: 14; CDR3: CASSILPGNTEAFF
V: TRBV3-1/TRBV3-2; J: TRBJ2-1; length: 15; CDR3: CASSQVGRLGYEQFF
V: TRBV7-9; J: TRBJ1-1; length: 14; CDR3: CASSSVDPDFEAFF
V: TRBV7-8; J: TRBJ1-2; length: 13; CDR3: CASSRGHDYGYTF
V: TRBV5-1; J: TRBJ1-1; length: 13; CDR3: CASRLTGNTEAFF
V: TRBV12-3/TRBV12-4; J: TRBJ1-2; length: 13; CDR3: CASSFPGGYGYTF
V: TRBV9; J: TRBJ2-1; length: 15; CDR3: CASSAQGGSYNEQFF
V: TRBV9; J: TRBJ1-2; length: 13; CDR3: CASSAGANYGYTF
V: TRBV9; J: TRBJ1-4; length: 15; CDR3: CASSAQTGDNEKLFF
V: TRBV7-3; J: TRBJ1-4; length: 15; CDR3: CASSLRGQSNEKLFF
V: TRBV18; J: TRBJ2-3; length: 14; CDR3: CASSPTPSLDTQYF
V: TRBV9; J: TRBJ2-6; length: 14; CDR3: CASSVVTGANVLTF
V: TRBV24-1; J: TRBJ1-1; length: 13; CDR3: CATRNRVDTEAFF
V: TRBV9; J: TRBJ2-2; length: 16; CDR3: CASSVAGAGDTGELFF
V: TRBV6-6; J: TRBJ2-1; length: 17; CDR3: CASRRNPGLAGNNEQFF
V: TRBV19; J: TRBJ2-4; length: 16; CDR3: CASSVPEGQAKNIQYF
V: TRBV24-1; J: TRBJ1-5; length: 14; CDR3: CATSGVYSNQPQHF
V: TRBV6-2/TRBV6-3; J: TRBJ2-7; length: 15; CDR3: CASSLTGSASYEQYF
V: TRBV13; J: TRBJ2-1; length: 17; CDR3: CASSLESAGGGAGEQFF
V: TRBV27; J: TRBJ1-2; length: 14; CDR3: CASSLSKGRGGYTF
V: TRBV19; J: TRBJ1-1; length: 13; CDR3: CASSMSENTEAFF
V: TRBV5-1; J: TRBJ2-5; length: 16; CDR3: CASSQYGTGMRETQYF
V: TRBV6-5; J: TRBJ1-2; length: 11; CDR3: CASNQGVGYTF
V: TRBV6-1; J: TRBJ1-5; length: 16; CDR3: CASSEVRGYSNQPQHF
V: TRBV4-1; J: TRBJ1-2; length: 15; CDR3: CASSQPDREAGGYTF
V: TRBV24-1; J: TRBJ2-1; length: 14; CDR3: CATSTGAFYNEQFF
V: TRBV19; J: TRBJ1-5; length: 16; CDR3: CASSRGTRVGNQPQHF
V: TRBV5-4; J: TRBJ2-7; length: 14; CDR3: CASSLGPTHYEQYF
V: TRBV6-2/TRBV6-3; J: TRBJ2-5; length: 15; CDR3: CASSLPGRQSETQYF
V: TRBV7-9; J: TRBJ1-2; length: 13; CDR3: CASSQGSGFGYTF
V: TRBV5-5; J: TRBJ1-4; length: 14; CDR3: CASSLSATNEKLFF
V: TRBV5-4; J: TRBJ1-2; length: 13; CDR3: CASSHGQGYGYTF